This is a list of T cell receptor beta chains from one sample in a study of T cell responses to AZD1222 COVID-19 vaccine. This table comes from immunoSEQ multiplex PCR, and its TCRdb copy is limited to in-frame clones, with some not included. The sample shows 120,000 or so clones, around nine tenths of them seen only once. The starting material was peripheral blood, obtained on day 0 of MenACWY control vaccination. Receptors were obtained from an adult in good health. Each CDR3 is given with its conserved first and last residue. A D gene is named only where the DNA matches it firmly. Clone size, where shown, is once, few, many, or a class for clones that have expanded.

v_gene	abundance	d_gene	j_gene	CDR3aa	CDR3nt
TRBV7-6	-	-	TRBJ1-3	CASSLDRFSGNTIYF	TGTGCCAGCAGCTTAGACAGATTCTCTGGAAACACCATATATTTT
TRBV12-3/TRBV12-4	-	-	TRBJ1-2	CASTTGDYGYTF	TGTGCCAGCACCACGGGAGACTATGGCTACACCTTC
TRBV28	-	-	TRBJ2-7	CASSIQRPYEQYF	TGTGCCAGCAGTATCCAAAGGCCCTACGAGCAGTACTTC
TRBV30	-	TRBD1	TRBJ2-5	CAWGQGMLETQYF	TGTGCCTGGGGACAGGGGATGTTGGAGACCCAGTACTTC
TRBV14	-	TRBD1	TRBJ1-6	CASSQMGQTPLHF	TGTGCCAGCAGCCAAATGGGACAGACACCCCTCCACTTT
TRBV9	-	-	TRBJ2-7	CASSVVGGAGEQYF	TGTGCCAGCAGCGTAGTCGGCGGAGCTGGGGAGCAGTACTTC
TRBV7-2	-	-	TRBJ2-3	CASSPGGQTSTDTQYF	TGTGCCAGCAGCCCGGGGGGACAAACTAGCACAGATACGCAGTATTTT
TRBV5-4	-	TRBD1	TRBJ1-6	CASSLISGTVSSPLHF	TGTGCCAGCAGCTTGATTTCCGGGACAGTGAGTTCACCCCTCCACTTT
TRBV2	once	TRBD1	TRBJ1-1	CASTEGRGLRNTEAFF	TGTGCCAGCACCGAAGGCAGGGGGCTAAGAAACACTGAAGCTTTCTTT
TRBV6-5	-	-	TRBJ1-1	CASSYSPGQGTEAFF	TGTGCCAGCAGTTACTCTCCCGGCCAGGGCACTGAAGCTTTCTTT
TRBV7-9	-	TRBD2	TRBJ2-3	CASSLEGGRADTQYF	TGTGCCAGCAGCTTAGAGGGCGGGAGGGCAGATACGCAGTATTTT
TRBV5-4	few	-	TRBJ2-1	CASSLASGNEQFF	TGTGCCAGCAGCTTGGCCTCAGGCAATGAGCAGTTCTTC
TRBV5-1	-	TRBD1	TRBJ1-6	CASSQSDRAYNSPLHF	TGCGCCAGCAGCCAATCGGACAGGGCATATAATTCACCCCTCCACTTT
TRBV7-2	-	-	TRBJ2-7	CASSLVGKPPYEQYF	TGTGCCAGCAGCTTAGTGGGCAAACCTCCCTACGAGCAGTACTTC
TRBV7-6	-	TRBD2	TRBJ2-5	CASSLGGSLQETQYF	TGTGCCAGCAGCTTAGGCGGGAGCCTCCAAGAGACCCAGTACTTC
TRBV7-8	few	TRBD1	TRBJ1-2	CASSPGQGYGYTF	TGTGCCAGCAGCCCGGGACAGGGGTATGGCTACACCTTC
TRBV3-1/TRBV3-2	once	-	TRBJ1-4	CASSQEWSGYNEKLFF	TGTGCCAGCAGCCAAGAATGGTCAGGTTACAATGAAAAACTGTTTTTT
TRBV11-2	-	TRBD1	TRBJ2-6	CASSTRTGGRTGANVLTF	TGTGCCAGCAGCACGAGGACAGGGGGAAGGACTGGGGCCAACGTCCTGACTTTC
TRBV6-5	-	-	TRBJ2-7	CASRTGTSYEQYF	TGTGCCAGCAGGACCGGGACCTCCTACGAGCAGTACTTC
TRBV12-3/TRBV12-4	-	-	TRBJ2-3	CASTYTDTQYF	TGTGCCAGCACTTACACAGATACGCAGTATTTT
TRBV7-9	once	-	TRBJ1-4	CASSPPEAPEKLFF	TGTGCCAGCAGCCCGCCTGAGGCACCTGAAAAACTGTTTTTT
TRBV5-1	-	TRBD1	TRBJ2-3	CASASGQGADTQYF	TGCGCCAGCGCATCCGGACAGGGCGCAGATACGCAGTATTTT
TRBV6-5	-	-	TRBJ2-7	CASSYSFGSYEQYF	TGTGCCAGCAGTTACTCGTTTGGGAGCTACGAGCAGTACTTC
TRBV4-1	-	TRBD1	TRBJ1-1	CASSQGAGGYTEAFF	TGCGCCAGCAGCCAAGGAGCAGGGGGCTACACTGAAGCTTTCTTT
TRBV4-3	-	-	TRBJ2-3	CASSQALGATDTQYF	TGCGCCAGCAGCCAAGCACTGGGAGCCACAGATACGCAGTATTTT
TRBV6-5	-	-	TRBJ1-2	CASSYSGQGFYGYTF	TGTGCCAGCAGTTACTCGGGCCAGGGGTTTTATGGCTACACCTTC
TRBV29-1	-	TRBD1	TRBJ1-2	CSVDRDYGYTF	TGCAGCGTAGACAGGGACTATGGCTACACCTTC
TRBV19	-	-	TRBJ2-6	CASSPPGLRSGANVLTF	TGTGCCAGTAGTCCGCCGGGACTGCGCTCTGGGGCCAACGTCCTGACTTTC
TRBV7-2	once	TRBD1	TRBJ2-3	CASSLTRDRGRDTQYF	TGTGCCAGCAGCTTAACCCGGGACAGGGGGCGAGATACGCAGTATTTT
TRBV5-1	-	TRBD1	TRBJ2-7	CASSLEGGGEQYF	TGCGCCAGCAGCTTGGAAGGGGGCGGTGAGCAGTACTTC
TRBV5-1	-	-	TRBJ2-7	CASSFHTGEQYF	TGCGCCAGCAGCTTCCATACGGGAGAGCAGTACTTC
TRBV6-2/TRBV6-3	-	-	TRBJ1-5	CASSTVNSNQPQHF	TGTGCCAGCAGTACGGTTAATAGCAATCAGCCCCAGCATTTT
TRBV19	-	-	TRBJ1-1	CASRNRVRNTEAFF	TGTGCCAGTAGGAACAGGGTTAGGAACACTGAAGCTTTCTTT
TRBV2	-	-	TRBJ1-1	CASIRRNTEAFF	TGTGCCAGCATTAGGAGGAACACTGAAGCTTTCTTT
TRBV30	-	TRBD1	TRBJ1-2	CAWTLTGVGGYTF	TGTGCCTGGACCCTGACAGGGGTTGGCGGCTACACCTTC
TRBV11-2	-	-	TRBJ2-1	CASSPFERASSYNEQFF	TGTGCCAGCAGCCCCTTTGAGCGTGCCAGCTCCTACAATGAGCAGTTCTTC
TRBV11-3	-	-	TRBJ2-3	CASSLGATDTQYF	TGTGCCAGCAGCCTAGGAGCCACAGATACGCAGTATTTT
TRBV2	-	TRBD2	TRBJ2-7	CASSERGLAIRF	TGTGCCAGCAGTGAAAGGGGACTAGCAATCCGCTTC
TRBV29-1	-	-	TRBJ1-1	CSVLGGDAFF	TGCAGCGTTCTCGGGGGGGATGCTTTCTTT
TRBV4-1	-	TRBD2	TRBJ2-7	CASSQGKGGPSEQYF	TGCGCCAGCAGCCAAGGCAAGGGAGGGCCCTCCGAGCAGTACTTC
TRBV11-3	-	-	TRBJ1-2	CASSPGTKSNYGYTF	TGTGCCAGCAGCCCTGGCACAAAATCTAACTATGGCTACACCTTC